This T cell receptor (beta chain) was captured by sequencing in a study of T cells after yellow fever vaccination. Regarding the study as a whole: A faster peak, day 5 versus 15, was reached by the weaker secondary response. Boosting was followed by the reappearance of most primary-vaccination clones (around 95% CD4, 70% to 90% CD8). A minor fraction of clonotypes spanned both CD4 and CD8 compartments.

This clonotype was seen at least ten times. The antigen is not known. In making TCR cDNA, 5'RACE template switching added a universal primer site and UMIs to it. TCRdb used MiXCR to reprocess the 5' RACE reads, holding one entry per CDR3 protein. The table shows a few hundred thousand distinct CDR3 sequences, with 7.5% to 9% occurring only once. CDR1 is SGHDT and CDR2 is YYEEEE in the germline V gene. Trimming took off 3 bases at V and 5 bases at J, with 11 bases between the two ends. The CDR3 runs to 13 residues. Here the sequenced sample was CD4+ T cells sorted from PBMCs, taken 5 days after the yellow fever booster vaccination. The source is a man between 18 and 29 years old who received the YFV17D yellow fever vaccine. The chain couples TRBV5-6 to TRBJ2-5; D is unresolved. CDR3 sequence (DNA): TGTGCCAGCAGCTCCACATATACGGAGACCCAGTACTTC. This encodes CASSSTYTETQYF.